This T cell receptor beta chain was obtained from a study of T cells in Graves' hyperthyroidism and ophthalmopathy. Individuals with ophthalmopathy presented a Clinical Activity Score of at least 3, a NOSPECS grade of at least 4 and a duration under 3 months. Exclusion of patients followed from uncontrolled infection, other autoimmune disease, pregnancy or lactation. Fresh 10 ml peripheral blood yielded PBMCs. This clonotype was detected a few times. Its antigen is still unknown. Notes on the study in general: Before onset, ophthalmopathy was predicted by the model a median 6.5 months earlier.

This CDR3 region has 15 residues. CDR1 is SNHLY and CDR2 is FYNNEI in the germline V gene. The ends were cut back, 6 bases at V and 1 base at J, with 15 bases in the middle. RNA transcripts served as the template for amplifying TCR beta CDR3 regions. HTBI primers were employed in a first-round RT-PCR of the TCR CDR3. TCRdb redid the calling of the multiplex PCR reads with MiXCR, one entry per CDR3 protein. The table shows under 400,000 distinct CDR3 sequences, with over 15% occurring only once. Sequenced sample: blood. The genes are TRBV2 and TRBJ1-1; D is ambiguous. This receptor was identified in a woman between 40 and 55 years old with Graves' ophthalmopathy. CDR3 sequence (DNA): TGTGCCAGCAGCGCGTGGTTGGTACGGAACACTGAAGCTTTCTTT. It encodes CASSAWLVRNTEAFF.